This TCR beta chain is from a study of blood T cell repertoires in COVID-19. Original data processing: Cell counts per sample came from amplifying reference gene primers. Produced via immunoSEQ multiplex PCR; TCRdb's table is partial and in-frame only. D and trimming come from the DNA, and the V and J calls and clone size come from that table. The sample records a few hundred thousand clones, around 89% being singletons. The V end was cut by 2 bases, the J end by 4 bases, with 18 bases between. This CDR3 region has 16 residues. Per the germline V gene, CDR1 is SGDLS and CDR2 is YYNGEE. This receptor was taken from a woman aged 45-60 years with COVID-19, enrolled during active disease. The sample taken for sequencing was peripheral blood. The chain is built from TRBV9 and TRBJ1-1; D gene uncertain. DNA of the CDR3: TGTGCCAGCAGCGTTAATGTAGAGGGATCGGTCACTGAAGCTTTCTTT. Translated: CASSVNVEGSVTEAFF.